This T cell receptor beta chain was recovered during a study of regulatory T cells in long-lasting Graves disease. Study findings and constraints: TCR diversity was lower in persistent Graves' patients (versus newly diagnosed ones).

As regards this clonotype: Its antigen is currently unknown.

The sample's time point: newly diagnosed GD, antithyroid drugs for less than 3 months. Extracted RNA from PBMCs served as the source of the TCR library. Those enrolled as patients came out of an endocrinology department in Xi'an, China. Researchers made TCR beta libraries by using iRepertoire HTBI primers and running Arm-PCR on CDR3 regions. TCRdb re-called the multiplex PCR reads through MiXCR, storing one row per CDR3 protein. This repertoire shows about 520,000 distinct CDR3 sequences, approximately 12% found once; its top ten account for approximately 9%. The same data also contributed to another study, on T cells in Graves' hyperthyroidism and ophthalmopathy. That work contributes: Diagnoses rested on clinical symptoms, serum thyroxine and TRAb, thyroid ultrasound and orbital computed tomography.

This TCR was recovered from a young woman with Graves disease. Sequenced here: peripheral blood mononuclear cells (PBMCs), sampled at new diagnosis, from a patient treated with antithyroid drugs.

As DNA, the CDR3 is TGCAGTCCACATCGGGACTCCTACAATGAGCAGTTCTTC. Its protein is CSPHRDSYNEQFF. The chain employs TRBV20-1 and TRBJ2-1, with D tentatively TRBD2 (5 bases). Trimming removed 8 bases at V and 0 bases at J, with 11 bases between. Germline V CDR1 and CDR2: DFQATT, SNEGSKA (reference sequence). The CDR3 loop spans 13 amino acids.